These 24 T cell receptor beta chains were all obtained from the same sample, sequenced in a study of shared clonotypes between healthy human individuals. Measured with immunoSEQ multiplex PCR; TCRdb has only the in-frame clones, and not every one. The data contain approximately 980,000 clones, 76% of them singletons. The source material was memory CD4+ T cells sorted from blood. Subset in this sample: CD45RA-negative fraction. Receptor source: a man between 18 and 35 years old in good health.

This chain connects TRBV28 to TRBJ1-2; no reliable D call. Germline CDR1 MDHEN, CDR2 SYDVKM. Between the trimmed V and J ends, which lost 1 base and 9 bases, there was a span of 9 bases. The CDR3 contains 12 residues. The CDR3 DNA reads TGTGCCAGCAGTTTATTTCAAGGGAGCTACACCTTC. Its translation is CASSLFQGSYTF.

The CDR3 region has the DNA TGCGCCAGCAGGGATCCGGACAGGACTACTAACTATGGCTACACCTTC. It translates to CASRDPDRTTNYGYTF. This chain joins TRBV4-1 and TRBJ1-2, with TRBD1 matching over 7 bases. V shed 6 bases, J shed 0 bases, and the junction held 10 bases outside the gene matches. CDR1 is MGHRA and CDR2 is YSYEKL in the germline V gene. The CDR3 covers 16 residues.

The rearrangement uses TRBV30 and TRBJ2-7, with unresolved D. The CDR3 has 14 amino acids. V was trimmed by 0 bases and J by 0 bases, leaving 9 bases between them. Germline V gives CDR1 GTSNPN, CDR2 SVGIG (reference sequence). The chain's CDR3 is CAWSVIRGSYEQYF. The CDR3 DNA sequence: TGTGCCTGGAGTGTAATCCGAGGCTCCTACGAGCAGTACTTC.

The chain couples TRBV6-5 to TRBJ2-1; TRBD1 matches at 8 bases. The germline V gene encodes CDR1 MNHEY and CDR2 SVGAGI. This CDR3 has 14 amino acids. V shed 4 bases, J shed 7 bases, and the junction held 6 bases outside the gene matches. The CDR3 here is CASSLEQGANEQFF. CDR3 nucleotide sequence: TGTGCCAGCAGTTTAGAGCAGGGGGCGAATGAGCAGTTCTTC.

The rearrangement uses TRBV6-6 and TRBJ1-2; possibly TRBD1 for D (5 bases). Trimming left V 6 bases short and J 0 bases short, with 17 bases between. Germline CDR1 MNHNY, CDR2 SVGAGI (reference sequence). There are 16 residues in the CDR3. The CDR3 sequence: CASRDWGGWTNYGYTF. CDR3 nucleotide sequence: TGTGCCAGCAGGGACTGGGGGGGTTGGACTAACTATGGCTACACCTTC.

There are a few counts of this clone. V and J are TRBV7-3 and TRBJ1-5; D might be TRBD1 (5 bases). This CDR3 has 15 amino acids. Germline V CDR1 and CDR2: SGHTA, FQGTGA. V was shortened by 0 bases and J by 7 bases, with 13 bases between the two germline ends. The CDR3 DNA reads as TGTGCCAGCAGCTTAACGCACCAGGGTGACCAGCCCCAGCATTTT. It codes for CASSLTHQGDQPQHF.

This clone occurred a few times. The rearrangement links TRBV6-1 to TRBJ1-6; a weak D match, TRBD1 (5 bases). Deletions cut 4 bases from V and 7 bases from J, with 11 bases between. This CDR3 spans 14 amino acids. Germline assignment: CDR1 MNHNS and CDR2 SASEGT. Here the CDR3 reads CASSVWEGNSPLHF. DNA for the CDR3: TGTGCCAGCAGTGTTTGGGAGGGGAATTCACCCCTCCACTTT.

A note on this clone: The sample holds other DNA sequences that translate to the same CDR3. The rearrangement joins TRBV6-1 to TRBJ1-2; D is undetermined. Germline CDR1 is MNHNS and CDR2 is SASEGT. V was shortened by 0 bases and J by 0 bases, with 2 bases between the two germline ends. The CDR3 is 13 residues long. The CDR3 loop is CASSEASNYGYTF. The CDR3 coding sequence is TGTGCCAGCAGTGAAGCCTCTAACTATGGCTACACCTTC.

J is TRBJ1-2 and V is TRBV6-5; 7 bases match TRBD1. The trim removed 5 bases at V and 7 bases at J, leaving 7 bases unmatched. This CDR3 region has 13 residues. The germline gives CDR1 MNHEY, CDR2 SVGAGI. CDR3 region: CASSETGDPGYTF. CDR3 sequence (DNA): TGTGCCAGCAGTGAAACAGGGGACCCTGGCTACACCTTC.

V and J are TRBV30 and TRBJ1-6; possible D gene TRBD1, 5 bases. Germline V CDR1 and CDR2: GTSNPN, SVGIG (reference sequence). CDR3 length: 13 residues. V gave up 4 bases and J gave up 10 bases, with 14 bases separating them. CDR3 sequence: CAWTRDLGSPLHF. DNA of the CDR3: TGTGCCTGGACGAGGGACCTGGGCTCACCCCTCCACTTT.

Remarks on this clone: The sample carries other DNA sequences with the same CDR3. Here the CDR3 DNA reads TGCAGCGCCAGGGACACCGGGGAGCTGTTTTTT. Its protein product is CSARDTGELFF. The chain has TRBV29-1 and TRBJ2-2, with D perhaps TRBD1 (5 bases). Trimming took 7 bases from V and 3 from J, leaving 6 bases between them. CDR1 and CDR2 (germline): SQVTM, ANQGSEA. This CDR3 is 11 amino acids long.

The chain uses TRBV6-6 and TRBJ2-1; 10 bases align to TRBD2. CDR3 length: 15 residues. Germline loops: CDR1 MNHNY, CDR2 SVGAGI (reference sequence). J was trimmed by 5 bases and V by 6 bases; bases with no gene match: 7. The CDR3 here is CASRYGTSENNEQFF. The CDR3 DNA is TGTGCCAGCAGGTACGGGACTAGCGAGAACAATGAGCAGTTCTTC.

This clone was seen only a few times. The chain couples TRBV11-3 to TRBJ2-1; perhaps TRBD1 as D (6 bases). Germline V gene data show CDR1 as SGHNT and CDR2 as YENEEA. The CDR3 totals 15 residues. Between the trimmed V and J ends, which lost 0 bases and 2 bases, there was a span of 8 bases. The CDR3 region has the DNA TGTGCCAGCAGCTTAGAACAGGGCACCTACAATGAGCAGTTCTTC. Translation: CASSLEQGTYNEQFF.

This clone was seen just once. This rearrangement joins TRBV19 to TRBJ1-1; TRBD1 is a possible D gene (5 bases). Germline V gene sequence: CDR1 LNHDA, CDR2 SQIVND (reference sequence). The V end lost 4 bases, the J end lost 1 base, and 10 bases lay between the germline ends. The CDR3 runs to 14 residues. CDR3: CASSNQGSNTEAFF. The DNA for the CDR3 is TGTGCCAGTAGTAATCAGGGTTCGAACACTGAAGCTTTCTTT.

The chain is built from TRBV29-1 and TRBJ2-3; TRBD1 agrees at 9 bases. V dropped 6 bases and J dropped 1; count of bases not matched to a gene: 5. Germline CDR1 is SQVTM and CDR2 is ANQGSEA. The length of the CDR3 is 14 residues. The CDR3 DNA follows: TGCAGCGTCCGCCGGGACAGGGGCACAGATACGCAGTATTTT. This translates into CSVRRDRGTDTQYF.

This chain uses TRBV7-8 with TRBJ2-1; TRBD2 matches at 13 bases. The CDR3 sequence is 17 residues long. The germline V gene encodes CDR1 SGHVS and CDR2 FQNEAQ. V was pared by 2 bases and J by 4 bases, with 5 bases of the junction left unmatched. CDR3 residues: CASSLSGTSGVYNEQFF. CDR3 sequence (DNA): TGTGCCAGCAGCTTATCCGGGACTAGCGGGGTTTACAATGAGCAGTTCTTC.

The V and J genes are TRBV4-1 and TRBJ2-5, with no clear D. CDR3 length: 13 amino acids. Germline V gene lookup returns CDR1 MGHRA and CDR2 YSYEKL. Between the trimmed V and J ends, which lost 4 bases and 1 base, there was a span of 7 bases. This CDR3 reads CASSPTGQETQYF. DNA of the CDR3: TGCGCCAGCAGCCCGACCGGCCAAGAGACCCAGTACTTC.

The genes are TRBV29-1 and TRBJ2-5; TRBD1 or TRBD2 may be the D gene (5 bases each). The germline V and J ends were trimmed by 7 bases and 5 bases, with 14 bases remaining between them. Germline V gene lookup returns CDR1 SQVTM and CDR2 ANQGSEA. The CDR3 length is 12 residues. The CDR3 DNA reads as TGCAGCGGGGGGACGTTTCGCGAGACCCAGTACTTC. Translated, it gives CSGGTFRETQYF. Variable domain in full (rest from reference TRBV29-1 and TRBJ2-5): SAVISQKPSRDICQRGTSLTIQCQVDSQVTMMFWYRQQPGQSLTLIATANQGSEATYESGFVIDKFPISRPNLTFSTLTVSNMSPEDSSIYLCSGGTFRETQYFGPGTRLLVL.

CDR3 loop: CASSSLTGPYEQYF. Written as DNA, the CDR3 is TGTGCCAGCAGCTCTCTGACAGGACCCTACGAGCAGTACTTC. The rearrangement uses TRBV7-2 and TRBJ2-7; a weak D match, TRBD1 (6 bases). The germline CDR1 and CDR2 sequences are SGHTA and FQGNSA. Trimming took off 4 bases at V and 2 bases at J, with 12 bases between the two ends. The CDR3 has 14 amino acids. The variable domain in full, with the rest retrieved from reference TRBV7-2 and TRBJ2-7, is GAGVSQSPSNKVTEKGKDVELRCDPISGHTALYWYRQSLGQGLEFLIYFQGNSAPDKSGLPSDRFSAERTGGSVSTLTIQRTQQEDSAVYLCASSSLTGPYEQYFGPGTRLTVT.

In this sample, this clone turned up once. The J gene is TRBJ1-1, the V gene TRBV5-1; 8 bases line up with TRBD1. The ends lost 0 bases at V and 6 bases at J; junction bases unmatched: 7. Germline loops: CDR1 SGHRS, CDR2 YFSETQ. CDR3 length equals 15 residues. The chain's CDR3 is CASSLGGQVVAEAFF. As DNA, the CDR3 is TGCGCCAGCAGCTTGGGGGGACAGGTAGTCGCTGAAGCTTTCTTT.

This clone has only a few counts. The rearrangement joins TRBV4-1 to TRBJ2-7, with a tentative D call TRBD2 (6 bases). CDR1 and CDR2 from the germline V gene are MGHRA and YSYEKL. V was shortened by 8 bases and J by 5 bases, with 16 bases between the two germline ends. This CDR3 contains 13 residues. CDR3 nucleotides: TGCGCCAGCCGAGGGGTGGGGGGTAACGAGCAGTACTTC. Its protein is CASRGVGGNEQYF.

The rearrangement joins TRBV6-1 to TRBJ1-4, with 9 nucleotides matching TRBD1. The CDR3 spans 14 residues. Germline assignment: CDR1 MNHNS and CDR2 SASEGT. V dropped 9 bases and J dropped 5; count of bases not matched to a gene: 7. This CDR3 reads CASKQGAPNEKLFF. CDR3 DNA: TGTGCCAGTAAACAGGGGGCTCCGAATGAAAAACTGTTTTTT.

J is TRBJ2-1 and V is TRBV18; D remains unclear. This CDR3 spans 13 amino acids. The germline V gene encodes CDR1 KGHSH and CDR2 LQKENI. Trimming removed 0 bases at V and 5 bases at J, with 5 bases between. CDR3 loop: CASSPPTDNEQFF. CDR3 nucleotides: TGTGCCAGCTCACCACCGACTGACAATGAGCAGTTCTTC.

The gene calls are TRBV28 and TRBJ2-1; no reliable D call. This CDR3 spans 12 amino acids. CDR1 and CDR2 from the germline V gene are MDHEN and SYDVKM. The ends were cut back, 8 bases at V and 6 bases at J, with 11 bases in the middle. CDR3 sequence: CASWSLPNEQFF. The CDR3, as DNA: TGTGCCAGCTGGTCGCTCCCCAATGAGCAGTTCTTC.